This T cell receptor beta chain was recorded in a study of T cell changes during pregnancy in multiple sclerosis. Generated by immunoSEQ multiplex PCR, the TCRdb table keeps only in-frame clones and is missing some. This sample has 20,000 to 25,000 clones; around 85% occur once, and the top ten carry less than 9%. With V trimmed by 3 bases and J by 4 bases, 10 bases remained unmatched. The CDR3 covers 16 residues. Germline CDR1 reads MNHEY; CDR2 reads SMNVEV (reference sequence). This sequence was found in a female donor with multiple sclerosis, enrolled in a pregnancy study. The chain carries TRBV27 and TRBJ2-5, with 8 bases identical to TRBD2. This sample comprised CD8+ T cells from peripheral blood mononuclear cells, obtained before pregnancy. This chain's CDR3 is CASSLFGGDLPETQYF. The DNA of the CDR3 is TGTGCCAGCAGTTTGTTCGGGGGGGATCTCCCAGAGACCCAGTACTTC.